This is a list of T cell receptor beta chains from one sample in a study of OX40 agonist ivuxolimab in advanced cancers. The table came from immunoSEQ multiplex PCR; TCRdb's copy has only in-frame clones and leaves some out. The repertoire holds roughly 100,000 clones, with 90% to 95% as singletons. This sample comprised CD4+ or CD8+ T cells sorted from blood, obtained in a trial of the OX40 agonist ivuxolimab. These receptors originate from an adult with an advanced solid tumor such as melanoma, head and neck, liver or kidney cancer. The CDR3 runs from the conserved cysteine through the conserved F or W. The D gene is left open where the match is weak. Clone size appears in some rows only: once, few, many, or a class for an expanded clone.

size,length,V,J,D,DNA,CDR3
-,11,TRBV19,TRBJ2-3,-,TGTGCCAGTAGTGTTGGAGATACGCAGTATTTT,CASSVGDTQYF
-,12,TRBV28,TRBJ2-1,-,TGTGCCAGCAGTTTCAGTGGGCTCGAGCAGTTCTTC,CASSFSGLEQFF
-,15,TRBV2,TRBJ2-1,TRBD1,TGTGCCAGCAGCCTACAGGGGGCGTTTAGCAATGAGCAGTTCTTC,CASSLQGAFSNEQFF
-,13,TRBV5-1,TRBJ1-1,-,TGCGCCAGCAGCTTACAGGGACCGATCGAAGCTTTCTTT,CASSLQGPIEAFF
-,12,TRBV6-1,TRBJ2-7,-,TGTGCCTCCCAGGCCCCGGAGGAAGAGCAGTACTTC,CASQAPEEEQYF
-,12,TRBV10-3,TRBJ1-5,-,TGTGCCATCAGGGGTAGCAATCAGCCCCAGCATTTT,CAIRGSNQPQHF
-,16,TRBV28,TRBJ2-2,TRBD1,TGTGCCAGCAGTATAAGGACAGGTTCGAACACCGGGGAGCTGTTTTTT,CASSIRTGSNTGELFF
-,14,TRBV10-1,TRBJ1-2,-,TGCGCCAGCAGTGAGTGGGGGGGAAGGGATGGCTACACCTTC,CASSEWGGRDGYTF
-,12,TRBV6-6,TRBJ2-2,-,TGTGCCAGCAGTTACGGGACCGGGGAGCTGTTTTTT,CASSYGTGELFF
few,13,TRBV6-5,TRBJ2-3,-,TGTGCCAGCAGTTACCACCGAGCAGATACGCAGTATTTT,CASSYHRADTQYF
-,12,TRBV30,TRBJ1-5,-,TGTGCCTGGAGTTCCAATGGGGGACCCCAGCATTTT,CAWSSNGGPQHF
once,13,TRBV2,TRBJ2-7,TRBD1,TGTGCCAGCAGGGAGACAGGGGCGGTCGAGCAGTACTTC,CASRETGAVEQYF
-,11,TRBV20-1,TRBJ2-3,-,TGCAGTGTCGGTCGCACAGATACGCAGTATTTT,CSVGRTDTQYF
-,16,TRBV6-6,TRBJ1-1,-,TGTGCCAGCAGCCGCGCCGGGGACCAGGGGAGCACTGAAGCTTTCTTT,CASSRAGDQGSTEAFF
-,15,TRBV18,TRBJ2-3,TRBD2,TGTGCCAGCTCACCACTAGCGGGCACCACAGATACGCAGTATTTT,CASSPLAGTTDTQYF
-,16,TRBV5-1,TRBJ2-3,TRBD2,TGCGCCAGCAGCTTGGGACTGGGAGGGGGCACAGATACGCAGTATTTT,CASSLGLGGGTDTQYF
-,15,TRBV7-3,TRBJ2-6,-,TGTGCCAGCAGCTTAAATTCTGCTGGGGCCAACGTCCTGACTTTC,CASSLNSAGANVLTF
-,19,TRBV1,TRBJ2-1,-,TGCACCAGCAGCCAAGAAAGGTCGCTAGCGGGAGAGACATACAATGAGCAGTTCTTC,CTSSQERSLAGETYNEQFF
once,16,TRBV27,TRBJ1-4,-,TGTGCCAGCAGCCGCCAAGCGGCAGCAACTAATGAAAAACTGTTTTTT,CASSRQAAATNEKLFF
-,11,TRBV6-5,TRBJ2-1,TRBD2,TGTGCCAGCAGTCACGGGACTAGCGAGTTCTTC,CASSHGTSEFF
-,15,TRBV18,TRBJ1-2,-,TGTGCCAGCTCCTCCGGGGCGGCATTTAACTATGGCTACACCTTC,CASSSGAAFNYGYTF
-,15,TRBV5-1,TRBJ2-3,TRBD2,TGCGCCAGCAGCACTAGCGGGGCGGTCACAGATACGCAGTATTTT,CASSTSGAVTDTQYF
-,15,TRBV6-6,TRBJ2-3,-,TGTGCCAGCAGTTCCCCCCTTGGGGCCACAGATACGCAGTATTTT,CASSSPLGATDTQYF
-,16,TRBV18,TRBJ1-5,-,TGTGCCAGCTCACCACCGGCCGGGGTTGGCAATCAGCCCCAGCATTTT,CASSPPAGVGNQPQHF
-,15,TRBV27,TRBJ2-5,-,TGTGCCAGCAGTCCCCGGGTCCCGTCGTCAGAGACCCAGTACTTC,CASSPRVPSSETQYF
-,14,TRBV23-1,TRBJ1-1,TRBD1,TGCGCCAGCAGCAGCACACAGGGGACCACTGAAGCTTTCTTT,CASSSTQGTTEAFF
once,13,TRBV28,TRBJ1-2,TRBD1,TGTGCCAGCAGTGGGGACAGACGGAGGGGCTACACCTTC,CASSGDRRRGYTF
-,15,TRBV30,TRBJ2-3,TRBD2,TGTGCCTGGATTGCGGGAGGGCTCCCCGGAGATACGCAGTATTTT,CAWIAGGLPGDTQYF
-,15,TRBV6-5,TRBJ2-1,TRBD2,TGTGCCAGTCAACTAGCGGGGGGGCCTGACAATGAGCAGTTCTTC,CASQLAGGPDNEQFF
-,19,TRBV7-4,TRBJ1-5,TRBD1,TGTGCCAGCAGCACGAACGCGGACAGGGCCCGATATAGCAATCAGCCCCAGCATTTT,CASSTNADRARYSNQPQHF
-,12,TRBV6-4,TRBJ2-3,-,TGTGCCAGCCTAGTCCGCACAGATACGCAGTATTTT,CASLVRTDTQYF
once,14,TRBV28,TRBJ2-7,TRBD2,TGTGCCAGCAGTAAGACTAGCGGCTCCTACGAGCAGTACTTC,CASSKTSGSYEQYF
-,13,TRBV7-3,TRBJ2-1,TRBD2,TGTGCCAGCAGCGTTCCGACTAGCGCTGAGCAGTTCTTC,CASSVPTSAEQFF
-,15,TRBV28,TRBJ1-4,-,TGTGCCAGCAGTTTCCTTTCGACAGGAAATGAAAAACTGTTTTTT,CASSFLSTGNEKLFF
-,14,TRBV4-2,TRBJ2-3,-,TGTGCCAGCAGCCGGAAACTTAGCACAGATACGCAGTATTTT,CASSRKLSTDTQYF
-,13,TRBV6-1,TRBJ2-1,TRBD2,TGTGCCAGCAGTGTGCGCGGGAGCAATGAGCAGTTCTTC,CASSVRGSNEQFF
-,11,TRBV11-2,TRBJ2-3,-,TGTGCCAGCAGCTTCACAGATACGCAGTATTTT,CASSFTDTQYF
-,18,TRBV7-3,TRBJ2-2,-,TGTGCCAGCAGCTTAAATAGGGGTCCCTCCGCGAACACCGGGGAGCTGTTTTTT,CASSLNRGPSANTGELFF
-,14,TRBV18,TRBJ1-5,-,TGTGCCAGCTCACCATCGGAAAGAAATCAGCCCCAGCATTTT,CASSPSERNQPQHF
few,16,TRBV5-1,TRBJ1-2,-,TGCGCCAGCAGCTTGTTGACGGCAGTAGGCCTCTATGGCTACACCTTC,CASSLLTAVGLYGYTF
once,14,TRBV30,TRBJ1-4,TRBD1,TGTGCCTGGAGTGCGACAGGGGATAATGAAAAACTGTTTTTT,CAWSATGDNEKLFF
-,14,TRBV6-6,TRBJ1-4,-,TGTGCCAGCAGTTCCAGTGTTGATAATGAAAAACTGTTTTTT,CASSSSVDNEKLFF
-,15,TRBV28,TRBJ1-5,-,TGTGCCAGCAGTTTAATTGCCGGGGGCCGCCAGCCCCAGCATTTT,CASSLIAGGRQPQHF
-,13,TRBV6-5,TRBJ2-7,TRBD2,TGTGCCAGCAGTCAAAACCGAAGGACTAGCGAGTACTTC,CASSQNRRTSEYF
-,15,TRBV4-3,TRBJ1-2,TRBD1,TGCGCCAGCAGCCAAGATAACAGGGGGGGATATGGCTACACCTTC,CASSQDNRGGYGYTF
-,11,TRBV20-1,TRBJ2-1,-,TGCAGTGCTAGCCGGAGAAATGAGCAGTTCTTC,CSASRRNEQFF
-,15,TRBV28,TRBJ1-5,TRBD1,TGTGCCAGCAGCCTTACCGGGACAGTAAATCAGCCCCAGCATTTT,CASSLTGTVNQPQHF
-,11,TRBV29-1,TRBJ2-5,-,TGCAGCCCCAGGGTCCAAGAGACCCAGTACTTC,CSPRVQETQYF
-,15,TRBV5-4,TRBJ1-2,-,TGTGCCAGCAGCTCCAAGACTACAGGCTACTATGGCTACACCTTC,CASSSKTTGYYGYTF
-,14,TRBV30,TRBJ1-6,-,TGTGCCTGGAGTTTAGGGTTAAGGAGTTCACCCCTCCACTTT,CAWSLGLRSSPLHF
-,16,TRBV28,TRBJ2-1,TRBD2,TGTGCCAGCAGTCTCCTCGGGACTAGCGCTTACAATGAGCAGTTCTTC,CASSLLGTSAYNEQFF
-,13,TRBV4-2,TRBJ1-6,-,TGTGCCAGCAGCCAAGATCGGCAGTCACCCCTCCACTTT,CASSQDRQSPLHF
once,13,TRBV5-1,TRBJ1-4,-,TGCGCCAGCAGCTTAGAGGGGGTTGAAAAACTGTTTTTT,CASSLEGVEKLFF
-,13,TRBV28,TRBJ1-2,-,TGTGCCAGCAGTCCGGACAAATACCGTGGCTACACCTTC,CASSPDKYRGYTF
-,15,TRBV2,TRBJ2-1,TRBD2,TGTGCCAGCAGTTGGAGACTAGCGGGGGACAATGAGCAGTTCTTC,CASSWRLAGDNEQFF
-,15,TRBV6-5,TRBJ1-6,-,TGTGCCAGCAGTTACGACTTTCTGAGGGAATCACCCCTCCACTTT,CASSYDFLRESPLHF
-,18,TRBV19,TRBJ2-6,-,TGTGCCAGTAGTATAGAGGCAGGGTGGACCACTGGGGCCAACGTCCTGACTTTC,CASSIEAGWTTGANVLTF
-,15,TRBV19,TRBJ1-5,-,TGTGCCAGTAGCGCACAGGGTTATAGCAATCAGCCCCAGCATTTT,CASSAQGYSNQPQHF
-,15,TRBV6-6,TRBJ2-2,TRBD2,TGTGCCAGCAGAGGACTAGCGGGCAACACCGGGGAGCTGTTTTTT,CASRGLAGNTGELFF
-,12,TRBV19,TRBJ1-1,-,TGTGCCAGTGCCACATATGGCACTGAAGCTTTCTTT,CASATYGTEAFF